The 2 T cell receptor beta chains reported below all come from one sample, sequenced in a study of T cells after yellow fever vaccination. In TCRdb, the 5' RACE reads were re-called with MiXCR into one record per CDR3 protein. The sample records some 120,000 distinct CDR3 sequences, around 15% being singletons. The sample was CD8+ T cells sorted from PBMCs, taken 5 days after the yellow fever booster vaccination. The source is a man aged 18 to 30 who received the YFV17D yellow fever vaccine.

The rearrangement joins TRBV9 to TRBJ2-3, with D perhaps matching TRBD2 (6 bases). Trimming took 3 bases from V and 1 from J, leaving 9 bases between them. This CDR3 has 14 residues. Looked up from germline, CDR1 is SGDLS and CDR2 is YYNGEE. The DNA of the CDR3 is TGTGCCAGCAGCGACGGGGGAGGCACAGATACGCAGTATTTT. The encoded protein is CASSDGGGTDTQYF.

This clonotype was counted a few times. This rearrangement joins TRBV29-1 to TRBJ2-5; D not resolved. Germline V gene lookup returns CDR1 SQVTM and CDR2 ANQGSEA. The CDR3 loop spans 12 amino acids. V shed 0 bases and J shed 5 bases, with 7 bases lying between them. The CDR3 spells CSVEDQAETQYF. The CDR3 DNA is TGCAGCGTTGAAGATCAAGCGGAGACCCAGTACTTC.